Listed below are T cell receptor beta chains from one sample, sequenced in a study of blood T cells in healthy people across ages. TCRdb fed the 5' RACE reads into MiXCR, producing one record per CDR3 protein. This table has approximately 830,000 distinct CDR3 sequences, 60% to 80% appearing once. The sample was blood. Receptors were obtained from a man between 25 and 39 years old in good health. Each CDR3 is given with its conserved first and last residue. The D gene is left open where the match is weak. The size entry is marked missing in some rows and otherwise reads once, few, many or a size class.

d_gene,abundance,v_gene,j_gene,CDR3nt,CDR3aa
TRBD2,NA,TRBV5-1,TRBJ2-3,TGCGCCAGCAGCTTGTCGGCTAGCGGGACAGATACGCAGTATTTT,CASSLSASGTDTQYF
NA,once,TRBV7-8,TRBJ2-1,TGTGCCAGCAGCCCCGAGACTATTTTAAGCTCCTACAATGAGCAGTTCTTC,CASSPETILSSYNEQFF
NA,once,TRBV6-1,TRBJ1-2,TGTGCCAGCAGTGAAGGAGTCAACTATGGCTACACCTTC,CASSEGVNYGYTF
NA,NA,TRBV25-1,TRBJ1-2,TGTGCCAGCAGCACCCCTGGGGGCAGGGGCACCTTC,CASSTPGGRGTF
TRBD2,NA,TRBV29-1,TRBJ2-1,TGCAGCGTGCAGCTAGCGGGGGGCAGGTACAATGAGCGGTTCTTC,CSVQLAGGRYNERFF
TRBD2,NA,TRBV20-1,TRBJ2-1,TGCAGTGCTAGACCTAGCGGTCCTTACAATGAGCAGTTCTTC,CSARPSGPYNEQFF
NA,NA,TRBV28,TRBJ2-6,TGTGCCAGCAGCTTCAAACTGGGCGGTGGGGGCAACGTCCTGACTTTC,CASSFKLGGGGNVLTF
TRBD1,once,TRBV18,TRBJ2-3,TGTGCCAGCTCACCGACTACCGGGACAGCTAGCACAGATACGCAGTATTTT,CASSPTTGTASTDTQYF
NA,NA,TRBV29-1,TRBJ1-2,TGCAGCGTTGTGGACAATTCCAACTATGGCTACACCTTC,CSVVDNSNYGYTF
NA,NA,TRBV6-5,TRBJ2-3,TGTGCCAGCAGTTACTCGAAGACAGATACGCAGTATTTT,CASSYSKTDTQYF
NA,NA,TRBV10-3,TRBJ1-6,TGTGCCATCAACCCCCTAAGTTCATACCCGGAGGCCTATAATTCACCCCTCCACTTT,CAINPLSSYPEAYNSPLHF
NA,NA,TRBV12-3/TRBV12-4,TRBJ2-7,TGTGCCAGCAGTCAAGGGACCCTAGCTAACTACGAGCAGTACTTC,CASSQGTLANYEQYF
TRBD1,few,TRBV20-1,TRBJ1-4,TGCAGTGCTAGGAGGGGGCAGAGGGAAAAACTGTTTTTT,CSARRGQREKLFF
TRBD2,NA,TRBV7-2,TRBJ2-7,TGTGCCAGCAGCTTATGGGGAGGGCTAGAGCAGTACTTC,CASSLWGGLEQYF
NA,NA,TRBV5-5,TRBJ2-6,TGTGCCAGCAGCTGGGGGTCCCTGAGTGGGGCCAACGTCCTGACTTTC,CASSWGSLSGANVLTF
TRBD2,once,TRBV29-1,TRBJ2-5,TGCATCGTCGAGGTCCGGGGGGAGCAGTACTTC,CIVEVRGEQYF
NA,NA,TRBV4-3,TRBJ2-1,TGCGCCAGCAGCCGGGGACGCGGGGACGGGAATGAGCAGTTCTTC,CASSRGRGDGNEQFF
TRBD1,once,TRBV4-2,TRBJ2-1,TGTGCCAGCAGCCAAGATCAGCTAGGGGGCGTAGGGAATGAGCAGTTCTTC,CASSQDQLGGVGNEQFF
TRBD2,NA,TRBV12-3/TRBV12-4,TRBJ2-1,TGTGCCAGCAGTGGGGGACTAGCCACACACAATGAGCAGTTCTTC,CASSGGLATHNEQFF
TRBD2,NA,TRBV20-1,TRBJ2-1,TGCAGTGCTAGAGATGCAGCGGGGGGGAGTAATGAGCAGTTCTTC,CSARDAAGGSNEQFF
TRBD2,NA,TRBV10-3,TRBJ2-2,TGTGCCGTCAGCGGGGGGGTTAACACCGGGGAGCTGTTTTTT,CAVSGGVNTGELFF
TRBD2,few,TRBV25-1,TRBJ2-3,TGTGCCAGCAGTGAAGGCGGGGGGATTTTCACAGATACGCAGTATTTT,CASSEGGGIFTDTQYF
NA,once,TRBV14,TRBJ2-1,TGTGCCAGCAGCCCAGCCAGATATGAGCAGTTCTTC,CASSPARYEQFF
TRBD1,NA,TRBV7-9,TRBJ2-1,TGTGCCAGCAGCCCCACGACAGGGACCTCCTACAATGAGCAGTTCTTC,CASSPTTGTSYNEQFF
TRBD2,NA,TRBV27,TRBJ2-7,TGTGCCAGCAGTTTTGGGTTGGTAGCGGGGGGGCCCAGATCCTACAATGAGCAGTACTTC,CASSFGLVAGGPRSYNEQYF
NA,few,TRBV14,TRBJ2-3,TGTGCCAGCAGCCAAGTCGAGTCGACGCAGTATTTT,CASSQVESTQYF
NA,NA,TRBV4-1,TRBJ1-1,TGCGCCAGCAGCCAACGGAAAGTGGACACTGAAGCTTTCTTT,CASSQRKVDTEAFF
NA,NA,TRBV9,TRBJ2-1,TGTGCCAGCAGCTCCTTCGGGACCCCTACCTACAATGAGCAGTTCTTC,CASSSFGTPTYNEQFF
TRBD2,NA,TRBV4-2,TRBJ2-7,TGTGCCAGCAGCCCCGGGGGGGGCGTACAGGGCGAGCAGTACTTC,CASSPGGGVQGEQYF
NA,NA,TRBV21-1,TRBJ2-5,TGTGCCAGCAGCAAAGAGATGGAGACCCAGTACTTC,CASSKEMETQYF
NA,once,TRBV21-1,TRBJ2-2,TGTGCCAGCAGCAAAGCGCTTTATCCTACCATTTCTCCCGGAGCGGGGGATGAAAGCGGGGAGCTGTTTTTT,CASSKALYPTISPGAGDESGELFF
NA,once,TRBV11-2,TRBJ1-5,TGTGCCAGCAGCTTACAGGACAGTAGCAATCAGCCCCAGCATTTT,CASSLQDSSNQPQHF
TRBD1,NA,TRBV20-1,TRBJ2-7,TGCAGTGTCCCCGGACAGGTCTACGAGCAGTACTTC,CSVPGQVYEQYF
NA,NA,TRBV25-1,TRBJ2-7,TGTGCCAGTGTGGGGGCCTCTCACGAGCAGTACTTC,CASVGASHEQYF
TRBD2,NA,TRBV7-8,TRBJ2-7,TGTGCCAGCAGCCTGTGGTCTAGCGGGGGCCCTTCCTACGAGCAGTACTTC,CASSLWSSGGPSYEQYF
NA,NA,TRBV10-2,TRBJ1-6,TGCGCCAGCAGGACGGACGAGTTTAATTCCCCCCTCCACTTT,CASRTDEFNSPLHF
NA,NA,TRBV16,TRBJ2-7,TGTGCCAGCAGCCAATTCTCGACAGGGAGGTCCTACGAGCAGTACTTC,CASSQFSTGRSYEQYF
NA,NA,TRBV7-8,TRBJ2-1,TGTGCCAGCACCCCTTCGGGGGGCTTCCATGAGCAGTTCTTC,CASTPSGGFHEQFF
TRBD2,NA,TRBV12-3/TRBV12-4,TRBJ2-1,TGTGCCAGCAGCTATCTGTCGGGGGGACCCTACAATGAGCAGTTCTTC,CASSYLSGGPYNEQFF
NA,NA,TRBV7-2,TRBJ2-7,TGTACCAGCAGCTTAGTAGGTAGCCGCGAGCAGTACTTC,CTSSLVGSREQYF
NA,once,TRBV24-1,TRBJ2-3,TGTGCCACCAGTGATTACTTCGGGACCGACCTCGGGAGAGATACGCAGTATTTT,CATSDYFGTDLGRDTQYF
NA,NA,TRBV4-2,TRBJ2-1,TGTGCCAGCAGCCAAGACAAGTCCGGGACACCAATCTCCTACAATGAGCAGTTCTTC,CASSQDKSGTPISYNEQFF
NA,NA,TRBV2,TRBJ1-6,TGTGCCAGCACTCAAAGGGGAGGGAGATCGAGGCCCCTCCACTTT,CASTQRGGRSRPLHF
NA,NA,TRBV5-1,TRBJ2-4,TGCGCCAGCAGCTTGGGCATACTTAGGGAGGCCAAAAACATTCAGTACTTC,CASSLGILREAKNIQYF
NA,NA,TRBV7-9,TRBJ2-6,TGTGCCAGCAGCTTATTACAGTACGTCCTGACTTTC,CASSLLQYVLTF
NA,NA,TRBV30,TRBJ2-7,TGTGCCTGGAGGCCGCGGGTGCACGAGCAGTACTTC,CAWRPRVHEQYF
NA,NA,TRBV12-3/TRBV12-4,TRBJ1-2,TGTGCCAGCAGCCCCCTGGGGTATGGCTACACCTTC,CASSPLGYGYTF
NA,few,TRBV20-1,TRBJ2-1,TGCAGTGCTAGTGGTAGCGGAAACAATGAGCAGTTCTTC,CSASGSGNNEQFF
TRBD2,NA,TRBV14,TRBJ2-1,TGTGCCAGCAGCCAATCTCCCGGGGGGTTTTACAATGAGCAGTTCTTC,CASSQSPGGFYNEQFF
TRBD1,NA,TRBV20-1,TRBJ1-4,TGCAGTGCCCACCCTCCGACAGGGGTGGAAAAACTGTTTTTT,CSAHPPTGVEKLFF
NA,NA,TRBV11-3,TRBJ2-3,TGTGCCAGCAGCTTAGATGGAGGTGGGGGCACAGATACGCAGTATTTT,CASSLDGGGGTDTQYF
TRBD1,NA,TRBV10-3,TRBJ2-7,TGTGCCATCAGTGGGACAGGGAACGAGCAGTACTTC,CAISGTGNEQYF
TRBD2,NA,TRBV10-3,TRBJ2-7,TGTGCCATCAGTGAGTCAGTTTCCAGTGGGGGGGCCTACGAGCAGTACTTC,CAISESVSSGGAYEQYF
NA,NA,TRBV5-1,TRBJ1-1,TGCGCCAGCAAAACAGGGCGCACTGAAGCTTTCTTT,CASKTGRTEAFF
NA,NA,TRBV4-2,TRBJ2-7,TGTGCCAGCAGCCAAGTTGGAGGGGGGGAACTGACCTACGAGCAGTACTTC,CASSQVGGGELTYEQYF
TRBD1,NA,TRBV5-1,TRBJ1-2,TGCGCCAGCAGCCTCGACAGGGTCTACACCTTC,CASSLDRVYTF
TRBD1,NA,TRBV7-8,TRBJ1-2,TGTGCCAGCAGCTTAGTTCCCCAAGGGACAGCTAACTATGGCTACACCTTC,CASSLVPQGTANYGYTF
TRBD1,NA,TRBV2,TRBJ2-1,TGTGCCAGCAACCCGACCAGGGGGTCCGGGTACAATGAGCAGTTCTTC,CASNPTRGSGYNEQFF
NA,NA,TRBV6-6,TRBJ2-7,TGTGCCAGCAGGGTGGGTAGGGGCGCCTACGAGCAGTACTTC,CASRVGRGAYEQYF